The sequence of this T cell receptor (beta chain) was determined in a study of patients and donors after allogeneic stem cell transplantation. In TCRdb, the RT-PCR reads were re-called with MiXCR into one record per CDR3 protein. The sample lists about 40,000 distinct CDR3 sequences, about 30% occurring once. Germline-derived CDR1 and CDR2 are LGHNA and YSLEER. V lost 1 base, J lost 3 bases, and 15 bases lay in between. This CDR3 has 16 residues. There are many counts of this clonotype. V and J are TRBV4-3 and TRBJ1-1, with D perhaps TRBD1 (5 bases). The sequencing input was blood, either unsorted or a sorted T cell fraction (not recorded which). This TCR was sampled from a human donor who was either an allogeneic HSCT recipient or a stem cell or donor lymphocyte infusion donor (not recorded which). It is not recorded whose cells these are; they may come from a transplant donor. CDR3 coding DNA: TGCGCCAGCAGCCAAGCGAGTCGGGGGAAGCACACTGAAGCTTTCTTT. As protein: CASSQASRGKHTEAFF.